The 16 T cell receptor beta chains below all came from one sample that was sequenced in a study of OX40 agonist ivuxolimab in advanced cancers. Only in-frame clones appear in the TCRdb table, and some are missing; sequencing was by immunoSEQ multiplex PCR. The table lists about 63,000 clones, about 88% of them singletons. Specimen: CD4+ or CD8+ T cells sorted from blood, collected in a trial of the OX40 agonist ivuxolimab. These receptors were obtained from an adult with an advanced solid tumor such as melanoma, head and neck, liver or kidney cancer.

The chain uses TRBV7-6 and TRBJ2-1, with 8 bases aligning to TRBD2. CDR3 size: 17 residues. Trimming at V came to 1 base and at J to 3 bases, leaving 8 bases not matched to a gene. Germline CDR1 and CDR2: SGHVS and FNYEAQ. CDR3 DNA: TGTGCCAGCAGCTTAGGTATTAGCGGGGAGGACTACAATGAGCAGTTCTTC. It encodes CASSLGISGEDYNEQFF.

This clone was recorded a few times. This chain uses TRBV7-9 with TRBJ2-7; D ambiguous. Germline V gene data show CDR1 as SEHNR and CDR2 as FQNEAQ (reference sequence). V was trimmed by 5 bases and J by 6 bases, leaving 8 bases between them. The CDR3 is 11 residues long. CDR3 nucleotide sequence: TGTGCCAGCAGCGCCGTCGGCGAGCAGTACTTC. Amino acid sequence: CASSAVGEQYF.

The V call is TRBV19, the J call TRBJ1-5; D might be TRBD1 (5 bases). The CDR3 is 14 residues long. CDR1 LNHDA and CDR2 SQIVND come from the germline V gene (reference sequence). The germline V and J ends were trimmed by 5 bases and 5 bases, with 13 bases remaining between them. The CDR3 loop reads CASSQTQGHQPQHF. For the CDR3, the DNA is TGTGCCAGTAGTCAGACCCAGGGACATCAGCCCCAGCATTTT.

V and J are TRBV28 and TRBJ2-5, with 8 bases aligning to TRBD1. After removal of 2 bases from V and 2 bases from J, the junction contained 4 bases not matched to a gene. CDR1 is MDHEN, CDR2 SYDVKM, per germline. CDR3 length: 15 residues. The CDR3 nucleotides are TGTGCCAGCAGTTTACCAGGGACAGGTCAAGAGACCCAGTACTTC. It codes for CASSLPGTGQETQYF.

The chain recombines TRBV7-6 with TRBJ1-2, with TRBD1 as a possible D gene (5 bases). The CDR3 loop spans 16 amino acids. Germline CDR1 SGHVS, CDR2 FNYEAQ. V gave up 1 base and J gave up 7 bases, with 19 bases separating them. CDR3 nucleotide sequence: TGTGCCAGCAGCTTAGAGTCCGGGACTCCCCTGGGTGGCTACACCTTC. The encoded protein is CASSLESGTPLGGYTF.

The V and J genes are TRBV19 and TRBJ1-1, with 8 positions matching TRBD1. J was trimmed by 11 bases and V by 6 bases; bases with no gene match: 14. Germline values: CDR1 LNHDA, CDR2 SQIVND (reference sequence). The CDR3 is made up of 14 amino acids. The CDR3 region is CASSHPGQVITAFF. In nucleotides, the CDR3 is TGTGCCAGTAGCCACCCGGGACAGGTAATAACGGCTTTCTTT.

V gene TRBV21-1 combines with J gene TRBJ1-1; TRBD1 was called by the table and not checked on the DNA. TRBV21-1 is shown as a pseudogene. CDR3 size: 14 residues. The CDR3 coding sequence is TGTGCCAGCAGCATGGACAGATCGAACACTGAAGCTTTCTTT. This sequence encodes CASSMDRSNTEAFF.

In nucleotides, the CDR3 is TGTGCCAGCAGCTCCATCTCCGGGCGGGACGGGTACGAGCAGTACTTC. Translation gives CASSSISGRDGYEQYF. The chain carries TRBV7-9 and TRBJ2-7; possibly TRBD2 for D (6 bases). The CDR3 covers 16 residues. The V gene lost 4 bases and the J gene lost 4 bases, with 20 bases spanning the gap. From germline, CDR1 is SEHNR and CDR2 FQNEAQ (reference sequence).

This clone was observed once. This chain links TRBV6-1 with TRBJ2-5; D remains ambiguous. Trimming took 2 bases from V and 0 from J, leaving 4 bases between them. Germline V gene lookup returns CDR1 MNHNS and CDR2 SASEGT. This CDR3 is built from 13 residues. CDR3 DNA: TGTGCCAGCAGTGAATTTGACCAAGAGACCCAGTACTTC. Residues: CASSEFDQETQYF.

V and J are TRBV6-5 and TRBJ2-7, with D perhaps TRBD2 (5 bases). The CDR3 covers 13 residues. Trimming pared 6 bases from V and 3 bases from J, leaving 12 bases between. Looked up from germline, CDR1 is MNHEY and CDR2 is SVGAGI. The CDR3 DNA reads TGTGCCAGCAGAAGTTGGAGGAACTACGAGCAGTACTTC. Amino acids: CASRSWRNYEQYF.

This clone was picked up one time. The V gene is TRBV5-1, the J gene TRBJ2-2, with D possibly TRBD1 on 6 matching bases. This CDR3 comprises 17 residues. The V and J ends lost 4 bases and 0 bases respectively, with 16 bases between them. Germline V lookup: CDR1 SGHRS, CDR2 YFSETQ. CDR3 region: CASSAPGTLTNTGELFF. CDR3 nucleotide sequence: TGCGCCAGCAGCGCTCCCGGGACACTTACGAACACCGGGGAGCTGTTTTTT.

This sequence joins TRBV14 and TRBJ2-7; no clear D. The germline CDR1 and CDR2 sequences are SGHDN and FVKESK. The ends were cut back, 4 bases at V and 3 bases at J, with 7 bases in the middle. The CDR3 totals 12 residues. The CDR3 region is CASSPHNYEQYF. CDR3 DNA sequence: TGTGCCAGCAGCCCTCACAACTACGAGCAGTACTTC. Looking up the rest from reference TRBV14 and TRBJ2-7 gives the full variable domain: EAGVTQFPSHSVIEKGQTVTLRCDPISGHDNLYWYRRVMGKEIKFLLHFVKESKQDESGMPNNRFLAERTGGTYSTLKVQPAELEDSGVYFCASSPHNYEQYFGPGTRLTVT.

As DNA, the CDR3 is TGCGCCAGCAGCCAAGGGGGGGCGAATGGCTACACCTTC. Amino acid sequence: CASSQGGANGYTF. This chain joins TRBV4-1 and TRBJ1-2; D is possibly TRBD1 (6 bases). Per the germline V gene, CDR1 is MGHRA and CDR2 is YSYEKL. The CDR3 is made up of 13 amino acids. Trimming removed 1 base at V and 6 bases at J, with 9 bases between.

This rearrangement joins TRBV7-2 to TRBJ2-2, with TRBD1 as a possible D gene (5 bases). There are 15 residues in the CDR3. V dropped 1 base and J dropped 6 bases, with 12 bases sitting between them. The germline V gene encodes CDR1 SGHTA and CDR2 FQGNSA. The CDR3 loop reads CASSLGAGKAGELFF. For the CDR3, the DNA is TGTGCCAGCAGCTTAGGGGCAGGGAAAGCCGGGGAGCTGTTTTTT.

V usage is TRBV11-2 and J usage is TRBJ1-5, with TRBD1 as a possible D gene (5 bases). Germline V gene sequence: CDR1 SGHAT, CDR2 FQNNGV. Between the trimmed V and J ends, which lost 0 bases and 4 bases, there was a span of 7 bases. The CDR3 is 14 residues long. In DNA form, the CDR3 reads TGTGCCAGCAGCTTAGATGGGGGTAATCAGCCCCAGCATTTT. Protein: CASSLDGGNQPQHF. Full variable domain (remainder filled in from reference TRBV11-2 and TRBJ1-5): EAGVAQSPRYKIIEKRQSVAFWCNPISGHATLYWYQQILGQGPKLLIQFQNNGVVDDSQLPKDRFSAERLKGVDSTLKIQPAKLEDSAVYLCASSLDGGNQPQHFGDGTRLSIL.

This rearrangement joins TRBV29-1 to TRBJ2-7; 9 positions agree with TRBD2. The CDR3 has 11 amino acids. Germline V gives CDR1 SQVTM, CDR2 ANQGSEA. V gave up 6 bases and J gave up 10 bases; unmatched junction bases: 7. The CDR3 is CSVETSGDQYF. CDR3 nucleotides: TGCAGCGTAGAGACTAGCGGAGATCAGTACTTC.